The entry below describes one T cell receptor beta chain. What it binds is unknown. The V and J ends lost 0 bases and 3 bases, in that order; junction bases with no gene match: 3. CDR1 is SGHNT and CDR2 is YYREEE in the germline V gene (reference sequence). This CDR3 contains 14 residues. Vbeta (60) and Jbeta (13) primers were used in the PCR. Assay used: immunoSEQ multiplex PCR; TCRdb lists only in-frame clones, some missing. The table includes around 160,000 clones, around 73% detected once. The data belong to a study of cytomegalovirus exposure and HLA in healthy donors. Study-level background: In an early release, HLA-typed donors contributed 90 million or so unique TCR sequences. Falling in the Caucasian-associated ancestry cluster were roughly 80% of 300 to 500 genotyped donors. Findings and limits, study-wide: In an earlier analysis, productive rearrangement rates for most beta V segments clustered near 90% or 30%.

V and J are TRBV5-4 and TRBJ2-7; TRBD1 agrees at 7 bases. Material: PBMCs. The TCR was taken from a male donor in good health and CMV-seronegative. The CDR3 protein is CASSLDRGDYEQYF. The DNA for the CDR3 is TGTGCCAGCAGCTTGGACAGGGGAGACTACGAGCAGTACTTC.